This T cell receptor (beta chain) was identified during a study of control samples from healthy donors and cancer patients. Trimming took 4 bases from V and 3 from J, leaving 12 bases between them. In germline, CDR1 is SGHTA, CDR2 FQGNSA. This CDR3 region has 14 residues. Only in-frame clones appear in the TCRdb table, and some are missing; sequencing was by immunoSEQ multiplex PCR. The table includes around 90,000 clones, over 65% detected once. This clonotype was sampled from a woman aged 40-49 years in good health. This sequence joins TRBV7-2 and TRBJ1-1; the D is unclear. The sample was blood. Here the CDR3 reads CASSSGRFYTEAFF. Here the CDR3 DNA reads TGTGCCAGCAGCTCGGGCAGATTTTACACTGAAGCTTTCTTT.